The entry below gives a single TCR beta chain sequence along with its context. Its specificity is unknown. Germline-derived CDR1 and CDR2 are SGHVS and FNYEAQ. The CDR3 has 12 residues. V was shortened by 5 bases and J by 6 bases, with 10 bases between the two germline ends. The sample belongs to a study of cytomegalovirus exposure and HLA in healthy donors. Study-wide results and limits: Cytomegalovirus association was assigned to approximately 160 TCR beta chains.

Here immunoSEQ multiplex PCR was the method, and the copy in TCRdb shows in-frame clones only, minus some. The table has approximately 99,000 clones, under 85% seen once. The V and J genes are TRBV7-6 and TRBJ2-5; D is unclear. The source is a woman younger than 30 in good health and CMV-seronegative. Sequenced material: PBMCs. CDR3 sequence reads: CASSHIDQTQYF. The CDR3 region has the DNA TGTGCCAGCAGCCACATTGATCAGACCCAGTACTTC.